The T cell receptor (beta chain) described here comes from a study of OX40 agonist ivuxolimab in advanced cancers. Study at large: The study enrolled dose-escalation patients with hepatocellular carcinoma, melanoma, renal cell or head and neck cancer. Overall study results and limits: CD4+ T cells averaged fewer expanded clones than CD8+ T cells.

Sequencing used immunoSEQ multiplex PCR; TCRdb keeps in-frame clones, though not all of them. Of around 95,000 clones in the sample, roughly 90% are singletons; the top ten hold around 0.71%. In regard to this clone: Its antigen is unknown. A much larger clone differs by one base, so this may be a read error.

Source: CD4+ or CD8+ T cells sorted from blood, taken in a trial of the OX40 agonist ivuxolimab. The TCR was taken from an adult with an advanced solid tumor such as melanoma, head and neck, liver or kidney cancer.

CDR3 region: CASSLGIEEALGEAFF. For the CDR3, the DNA is TGTGCCAGCAGCCTAGGCATCGAGGAGGCACTTGGTGAAGCTTTCTTT. The J gene is TRBJ1-1, the V gene TRBV7-3; D is uncertain. Germline values: CDR1 SGHTA, CDR2 FQGTGA. The CDR3 runs 16 residues. V was pared by 5 bases and J by 7 bases, with 23 bases between.